Reported below is one T cell receptor (beta chain). Assay: immunoSEQ multiplex PCR; the TCRdb copy retains only in-frame clones and omits some. The table includes approximately 27,000 clones, approximately 78% detected once. The record originates from a study of preoperative IRX-2 immunotherapy in early breast cancer. With 3 bases removed from V and 9 bases from J, the gap between germline ends came to 11 bases. Germline-derived CDR1 and CDR2 are MDHEN and SYDVKM. CDR3 size: 12 residues. Treatment here: preoperative locoregional IRX-2 cytokine immunotherapy. Patients received preoperative, locoregional IRX-2 cytokine immunotherapy in a phase Ib study.

J is TRBJ1-1 and V is TRBV28, with D maybe TRBD1 (6 bases). The sequence was collected from a human donor with breast cancer. The specimen comprised lymph node tissue, sampled after IRX-2 immunotherapy. The CDR3 nucleotides are TGTGCCAGCAGTTTGCCGCAGGGGAAAGCTTTCTTT. The encoded protein is CASSLPQGKAFF.